The rows below give T cell receptor beta chains drawn from one sample of a study of identical twins. MiXCR was run by TCRdb on the 5' RACE reads, yielding one entry per CDR3 protein. This sample yields 250,000 to 350,000 distinct CDR3 sequences, of which roughly 10% are seen a single time; about 7.1% belongs to the top ten. These data are also associated with another study on yellow fever vaccine responses in identical twins.

What was sequenced was CD8+ T cells sorted from blood. These TCRs come from a young woman in good health. Both conserved end residues are part of each CDR3. The D gene is left open where the match is weak. Clone size is not always given. Where it is, it says once, few, many or a class for expanded clones.

clone_size,j_call,d_call,v_call,cdr3_aa,cdr3_nt
few,TRBJ1-1,-,TRBV29-1,CSVEGSWQNTEAFF,TGCAGCGTTGAGGGTTCTTGGCAGAACACTGAAGCTTTCTTT
few,TRBJ2-3,-,TRBV29-1,CSVEDLKQGTDTQYF,TGCAGCGTTGAAGATCTGAAACAGGGCACAGATACGCAGTATTTT
-,TRBJ2-3,TRBD1,TRBV12-3/TRBV12-4,CASSLGQGAATDTQYF,TGTGCCAGCAGTTTGGGACAGGGGGCTGCAACAGATACGCAGTATTTT
few,TRBJ2-7,-,TRBV28,CASRVHQAAAYEQYF,TGTGCCAGCAGGGTCCACCAGGCGGCAGCCTACGAGCAGTACTTC
-,TRBJ1-1,-,TRBV6-2/TRBV6-3,CASSSRYREPNTEAFF,TGTGCCAGCAGTTCCCGATACAGGGAGCCGAACACTGAAGCTTTCTTT
-,TRBJ1-2,-,TRBV12-3/TRBV12-4,CASRWGLDFYGYTF,TGTGCCAGCAGGTGGGGGTTGGACTTCTATGGCTACACCTTC
-,TRBJ2-3,-,TRBV28,CASSFWGAGTTQYF,TGTGCCAGCAGTTTTTGGGGCGCGGGTACTACGCAGTATTTT
-,TRBJ2-1,TRBD2,TRBV12-3/TRBV12-4,CASSSTPGREKGTSEAEQFF,TGTGCCAGCAGTTCGACCCCGGGACGGGAGAAGGGGACTAGCGAGGCTGAGCAGTTCTTC
few,TRBJ2-5,TRBD1,TRBV27,CASSFQRTGGETQYF,TGTGCCAGCAGTTTCCAGAGGACAGGGGGGGAGACCCAGTACTTC
few,TRBJ2-3,-,TRBV2,CASDSAGDTGTQYF,TGTGCCAGTGATTCGGCGGGGGACACAGGTACGCAGTATTTT
few,TRBJ1-1,-,TRBV7-9,CASSFGGARNTEAFF,TGTGCCAGCAGCTTCGGGGGGGCGCGGAACACTGAAGCTTTCTTT
-,TRBJ2-7,TRBD1,TRBV7-9,CASSVTGTGHYEQYF,TGTGCCAGCAGCGTAACCGGGACAGGGCACTACGAGCAGTACTTC
many,TRBJ2-7,TRBD2,TRBV29-1,CSVESPKREKSSYEQYF,TGCAGCGTTGAAAGCCCTAAGCGGGAGAAGAGCTCCTACGAGCAGTACTTC
many,TRBJ2-7,TRBD2,TRBV15,CATSNPGTSGSHPFENSEQYF,TGTGCCACCAGCAACCCCGGGACTAGCGGGAGCCACCCTTTTGAGAATTCCGAGCAGTACTTC
many,TRBJ2-2,-,TRBV6-4,CASSDSPGDGTGELFF,TGTGCCAGCAGTGACTCACCTGGGGACGGCACCGGGGAGCTGTTTTTT
-,TRBJ2-7,-,TRBV11-2,CASSLESAGLTYEQYF,TGTGCCAGCAGCTTAGAATCGGCGGGACTTACCTACGAGCAGTACTTC
many,TRBJ2-7,-,TRBV5-6,CASSQASQAYEQYF,TGTGCCAGCAGCCAAGCGTCGCAAGCCTACGAGCAGTACTTC
-,TRBJ2-5,-,TRBV12-3/TRBV12-4,CASSQRANTQETQYF,TGTGCCAGCAGCCAAAGGGCCAACACCCAAGAGACCCAGTACTTC
many,TRBJ1-2,-,TRBV29-1,CSAFDIYGYTF,TGCAGCGCCTTCGACATCTATGGCTACACCTTC
few,TRBJ1-5,TRBD1,TRBV29-1,CSVRTGDNQPQHF,TGCAGCGTGCGGACAGGGGACAATCAGCCCCAGCATTTT